This entry concerns a single T cell receptor beta chain. The data are from a study of Graves' ophthalmopathy and Graves' hyperthyroidism. The sequenced template was RNA, covering the TCR beta CDR3 region. HTBI-primed first-round RT-PCR preceded second-round multiplex PCR. TCRdb redid the calling of the multiplex PCR reads with MiXCR, one entry per CDR3 protein. The sample has around 1.1 million distinct CDR3 sequences; around a third are singletons. Pregnant or lactating patients and those with other autoimmune diseases or uncontrolled infections were excluded. This CDR3 is 12 amino acids long. V was trimmed by 4 bases and J by 2 bases, leaving 5 bases between them. Germline V gene lookup returns CDR1 LNHDA and CDR2 SQIVND (reference sequence).

The source is an adult man with Graves' hyperthyroidism. The sequenced material came from peripheral blood or thyroid tissue (not recorded which). The gene calls are TRBV19 and TRBJ1-2; D unresolved. In DNA, the CDR3 is TGTGCCAGTAGTACCCTGAACTATGGCTACACCTTC. This gives the protein CASSTLNYGYTF.